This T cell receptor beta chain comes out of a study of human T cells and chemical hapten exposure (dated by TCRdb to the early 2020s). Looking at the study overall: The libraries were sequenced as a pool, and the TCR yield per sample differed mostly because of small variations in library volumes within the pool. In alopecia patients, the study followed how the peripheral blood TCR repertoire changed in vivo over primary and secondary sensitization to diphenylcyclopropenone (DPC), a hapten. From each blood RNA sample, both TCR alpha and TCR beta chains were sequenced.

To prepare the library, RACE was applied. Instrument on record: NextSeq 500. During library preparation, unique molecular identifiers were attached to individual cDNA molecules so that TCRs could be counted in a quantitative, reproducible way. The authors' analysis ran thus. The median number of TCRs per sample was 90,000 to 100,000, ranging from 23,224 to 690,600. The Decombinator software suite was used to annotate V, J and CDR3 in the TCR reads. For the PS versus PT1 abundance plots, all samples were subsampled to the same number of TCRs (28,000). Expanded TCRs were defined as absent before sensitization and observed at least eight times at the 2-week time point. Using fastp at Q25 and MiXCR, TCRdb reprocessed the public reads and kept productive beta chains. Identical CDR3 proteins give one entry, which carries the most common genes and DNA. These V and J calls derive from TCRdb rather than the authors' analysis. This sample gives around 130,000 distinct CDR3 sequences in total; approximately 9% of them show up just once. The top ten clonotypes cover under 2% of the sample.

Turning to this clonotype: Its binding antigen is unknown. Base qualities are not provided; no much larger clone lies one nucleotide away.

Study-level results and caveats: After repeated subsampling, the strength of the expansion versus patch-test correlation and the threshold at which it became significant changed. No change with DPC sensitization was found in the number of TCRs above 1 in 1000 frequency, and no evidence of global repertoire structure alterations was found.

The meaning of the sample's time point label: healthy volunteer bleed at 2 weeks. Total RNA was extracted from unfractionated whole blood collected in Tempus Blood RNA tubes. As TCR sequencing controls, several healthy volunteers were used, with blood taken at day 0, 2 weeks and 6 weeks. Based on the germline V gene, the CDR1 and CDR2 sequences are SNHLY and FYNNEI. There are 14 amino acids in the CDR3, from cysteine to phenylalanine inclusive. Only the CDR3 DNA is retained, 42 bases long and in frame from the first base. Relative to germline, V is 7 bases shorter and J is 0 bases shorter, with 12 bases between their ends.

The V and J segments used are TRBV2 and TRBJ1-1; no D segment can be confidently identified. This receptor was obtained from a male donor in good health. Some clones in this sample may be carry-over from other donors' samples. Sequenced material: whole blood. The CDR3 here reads CASKLRFMNTEAFF. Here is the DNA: TGTGCCAGCAAACTAAGATTTATGAACACTGAAGCTTTCTTT.